This TCR beta chain was found in a study of shared clonotypes between healthy human individuals. CDR3 size: 17 residues. V lost 2 bases, J lost 0 bases, and 6 bases stayed unmatched. Germline CDR1 is MNHEY and CDR2 is SMNVEV (reference sequence). The method was immunoSEQ multiplex PCR; TCRdb's version includes in-frame clones alone and lacks a portion of them. The table lists a few hundred thousand clones, around 97% of them singletons. The V and J genes are TRBV27 and TRBJ2-3, with TRBD2 matching 9 bases. Sample: naive CD4+ T cells sorted from blood. The subset: CD45RA+ positively selected. The TCR comes from a woman aged 25 to 39 in good health. The CDR3 region has the DNA TGTGCCAGCAGTTTAGGTGTAGGACTAGCGAGCACAGATACGCAGTATTTT. Residues: CASSLGVGLASTDTQYF.